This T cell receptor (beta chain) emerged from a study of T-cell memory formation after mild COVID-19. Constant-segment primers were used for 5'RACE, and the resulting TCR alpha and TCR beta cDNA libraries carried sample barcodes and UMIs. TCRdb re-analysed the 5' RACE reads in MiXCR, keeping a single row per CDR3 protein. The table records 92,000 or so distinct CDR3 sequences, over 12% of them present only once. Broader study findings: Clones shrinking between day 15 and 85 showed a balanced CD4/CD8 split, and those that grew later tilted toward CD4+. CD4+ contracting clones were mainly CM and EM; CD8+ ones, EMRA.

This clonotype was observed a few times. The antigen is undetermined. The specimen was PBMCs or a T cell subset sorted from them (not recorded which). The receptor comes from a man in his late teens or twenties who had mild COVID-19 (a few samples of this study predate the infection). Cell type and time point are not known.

CDR3 coding DNA: TGTGCCAGCAGCTTAGAGGGCAGCATGAACACTGAAGCTTTCTTT. It specifies CASSLEGSMNTEAFF. The chain couples TRBV7-9 to TRBJ1-1; D is unclear. Per germline, CDR1 SEHNR and CDR2 FQNEAQ (reference sequence). CDR3 length equals 15 residues. V gave up 1 base and J gave up 0 bases, with 9 bases separating them.